One and the same sample provided the 20 T cell receptor beta chains below, sequenced in a study of blood T cell repertoires in COVID-19 (TCRdb year 2020). Receptor libraries were prepared by the immunoSEQ multiplex PCR assay. This immuneACCESS table, as held by TCRdb, lists in-frame sequences with V and J called but not all clones. Of the missing ones, under half trace to an unresolved V gene in checked studies; the others have no known cause. The sample profile shows some 99,000 clones; more than 60% of them were found once. Roughly 24% of the sample is taken by the ten largest. Source material: peripheral blood. All receptors come from a man between 65 and 80 years old with acute or convalescent COVID-19.

This clone was observed a handful of times. The J gene is TRBJ2-2, the V gene TRBV6-5; D gene ambiguous. Germline CDR1 MNHEY, CDR2 SVGAGI. V dropped 4 bases and J dropped 8 bases, with 11 bases sitting between them. The CDR3 length is 13 residues. The CDR3 nucleotides are TGTGCCAGCAGTTTCACTTTAGAAGGGGAGCTGTTTTTT. It codes for CASSFTLEGELFF.

The chain has TRBV6-2 or TRBV6-3 and TRBJ1-1; 7 bases align to TRBD1. The CDR3 has 17 amino acids. The ends lost 5 bases at V and 2 bases at J; junction bases unmatched: 14. Germline CDR1 is MNHEY and CDR2 is SVGEGT. The CDR3 nucleotides read TGTGCCAGCAGTAGATCTCCCCTGAACAGGGGAAACACTGAAGCTTTCTTT. This encodes CASSRSPLNRGNTEAFF.

The chain uses TRBV5-1 and TRBJ1-1; TRBD1 aligns across 7 bases. This CDR3 region has 14 residues. Germline CDR1 is SGHRS and CDR2 is YFSETQ. Unmatched junction bases numbered 6, after V lost 6 bases and J lost 1 base. The CDR3 sequence: CASTLGTANTEAFF. The DNA of the CDR3 is TGCGCCAGCACCCTGGGGACAGCGAACACTGAAGCTTTCTTT.

The chain uses TRBV21-1 and TRBJ2-3; TRBD2 reflects the table's D call only, with no check against the DNA. TRBV21-1 is classified as a pseudogene. The CDR3 length is 20 residues. The CDR3 sequence is CASSKESREREGLYPDTQYF. Written as DNA, the CDR3 is TGTGCCAGCAGCAAAGAATCTAGGGAGCGGGAGGGCCTTTACCCAGATACGCAGTATTTT.

The chain uses TRBV11-3 and TRBJ2-7; D might be TRBD2 (6 bases). This CDR3 region has 13 residues. Per germline, CDR1 SGHNT and CDR2 YENEEA. Deletions cut 0 bases from V and 6 bases from J, with 9 bases between. The CDR3 coding sequence is TGTGCCAGCAGCTTAGAGTCGCGGGGCGAGCAGTACTTC. Its translation is CASSLESRGEQYF.

This clone showed up just a few times. The V and J genes are TRBV6-6 and TRBJ2-1; maybe TRBD1 (5 bases). V was trimmed by 6 bases and J by 7 bases, leaving 16 bases between them. The CDR3 is made up of 14 amino acids. Germline assignment: CDR1 MNHNY and CDR2 SVGAGI (reference sequence). CDR3 loop: CASRGQGFSNEQFF. The CDR3 coding sequence is TGTGCCAGCAGGGGGCAGGGATTTTCTAATGAGCAGTTCTTC.

With regard to this clone: The sample carries other DNA sequences with the same CDR3. The chain joins TRBV5-1 to TRBJ1-1, with 7 bases fitting TRBD1. The V and J ends lost 1 base and 1 base, in that order; junction bases with no gene match: 4. Germline-derived CDR1 and CDR2 are SGHRS and YFSETQ. The CDR3 runs to 15 residues. The DNA of the CDR3 is TGCGCCAGCAGCTTGTCAGGGGGTTGGAACACTGAAGCTTTCTTT. Translation gives CASSLSGGWNTEAFF.

This clone was detected a few times. The J gene is TRBJ1-5, the V gene TRBV28; D gene unclear. V dropped 8 bases and J dropped 7 bases, with 18 bases sitting between them. Per germline, CDR1 MDHEN and CDR2 SYDVKM. This CDR3 contains 14 residues. CDR3 DNA sequence: TGTGCCAGCCGCGGTTCCGCCCCGGGGCAGCCCCAGCATTTT. This gives the protein CASRGSAPGQPQHF.

The CDR3 nucleotides are TGTGCCAGTAGTACCCGGACAGGCATGAACACTGAAGCTTTCTTT. Translation: CASSTRTGMNTEAFF. This chain links TRBV19 with TRBJ1-1, with 7 bases matching TRBD1. The germline V gene has CDR1 LNHDA and CDR2 SQIVND (reference sequence). The V and J ends lost 4 bases and 0 bases, in that order; junction bases with no gene match: 5. This CDR3 has 15 amino acids.

The CDR3 loop reads CASSPRDSRGEQYF. In DNA, the CDR3 is TGTGCCAGTAGTCCCCGGGACTCAAGGGGCGAGCAGTACTTC. This chain links TRBV19 with TRBJ2-7; D is possibly TRBD2 (6 bases). CDR1 is LNHDA, CDR2 SQIVND, per germline (reference sequence). The length of the CDR3 is 14 residues. V was trimmed by 5 bases and J by 6 bases, leaving 17 bases between them.

The sample holds one count of this clone. The CDR3 here is CASSLTGTAVETQYF. In DNA, the CDR3 is TGTGCCAGCAGCTTGACCGGGACAGCCGTGGAGACCCAGTACTTC. The chain joins TRBV5-6 to TRBJ2-5, with TRBD1 matching over 7 bases. Germline V gene data show CDR1 as SGHDT and CDR2 as YYEEEE. This CDR3 has 15 residues. Unmatched junction bases numbered 8, after V lost 1 base and J lost 5 bases.

The chain is built from TRBV2 and TRBJ2-2; 9 bases are a match to TRBD1. Germline CDR1 and CDR2: SNHLY and FYNNEI. Trimming at V came to 5 bases and at J to 3 bases, leaving 7 bases not matched to a gene. There are 16 residues in the CDR3. Written as DNA, the CDR3 is TGTGCCAGCAGTAGGAGACAGGGGGGGGACACCGGGGAGCTGTTTTTT. Amino acid sequence: CASSRRQGGDTGELFF. Complete variable domain (other parts from reference TRBV2 and TRBJ2-2): EPEVTQTPSHQVTQMGQEVILRCVPISNHLYFYWYRQILGQKVEFLVSFYNNEISEKSEIFDDQFSVERPDGSNFTLKIRSTKLEDSAMYFCASSRRQGGDTGELFFGEGSRLTVL.

J is TRBJ1-5 and V is TRBV19; D remains ambiguous. CDR1 is LNHDA, CDR2 SQIVND, per germline (reference sequence). The V end was cut by 8 bases, the J end by 4 bases, with 12 bases between. The CDR3 has 13 amino acids. The CDR3 loop is CASCVHTNQPQHF. For the CDR3, the DNA is TGTGCCAGTTGTGTCCACACGAATCAGCCCCAGCATTTT.

The chain uses TRBV5-3 and TRBJ2-1; D is possibly TRBD1 (5 bases). Being an ORF, TRBV5-3 has a function that is uncertain. The CDR3 runs 13 residues. Trimming cost V 7 bases and J 4 bases, with 12 bases left between them. The CDR3 region has the DNA TGTGCCAGAGGAGACAGAGAGTACAATGAGCAGTTCTTC. This gives the protein CARGDREYNEQFF.

The chain recombines TRBV23-1 with TRBJ1-1, with D possibly matching TRBD1 (5 bases). TRBV23-1 is assigned to the ORF class and has an uncertain function. The CDR3 covers 15 residues. Trimming pared 3 bases from V and 2 bases from J, leaving 13 bases between. The CDR3 sequence: CASSHGQGNNTEAFF. The DNA for the CDR3 is TGCGCCAGCAGTCACGGGCAGGGCAACAACACTGAAGCTTTCTTT.

The chain recombines TRBV10-3 with TRBJ2-2; 8 nucleotides match TRBD2. CDR1 ENHRY and CDR2 SYGVKD come from the germline V gene. V lost 2 bases, J lost 0 bases, and 5 bases stayed unmatched. The CDR3 contains 17 residues. The CDR3, as DNA: TGTGCCATCAGTGAGACTAGCGGCATAACGAACACCGGGGAGCTGTTTTTT. Residues: CAISETSGITNTGELFF.

The chain is built from TRBV29-1 and TRBJ1-3; D remains unclear. CDR3 size: 13 residues. CDR1 is SQVTM, CDR2 ANQGSEA, per germline. V dropped 7 bases and J dropped 0 bases, with 10 bases sitting between them. DNA of the CDR3: TGCAGCGCCGTACTATTCTCTGGAAACACCATATATTTT. Protein: CSAVLFSGNTIYF.

The chain is built from TRBV15 and TRBJ2-3; D possibly corresponds to TRBD1 (6 bases). The germline CDR1 and CDR2 sequences are LNHNV and YYDKDF (reference sequence). The CDR3 is 19 residues long. The ends were cut back, 0 bases at V and 0 bases at J, with 19 bases in the middle. Written as DNA, the CDR3 is TGTGCCACCAGCAGAGATCAAGCCAGGGGAGCGCTTAGCACAGATACGCAGTATTTT. This sequence encodes CATSRDQARGALSTDTQYF.

The chain is built from TRBV11-2 and TRBJ2-1; 9 bases fit TRBD1. V lost 6 bases and J lost 1; bases outside the gene matches: 4. The CDR3 has 15 amino acids. CDR1 and CDR2 (germline): SGHAT, FQNNGV. The CDR3 loop is CASSRDRGSYNEQFF. CDR3 sequence (DNA): TGTGCCAGCAGTCGAGACAGGGGGTCCTACAATGAGCAGTTCTTC.

The chain recombines TRBV11-2 with TRBJ2-7, with D maybe TRBD1 (7 bases). CDR1 and CDR2 from the germline V gene are SGHAT and FQNNGV. The CDR3 extends over 14 amino acids. The germline V and J ends were trimmed by 2 bases and 5 bases, with 13 bases remaining between them. The CDR3 nucleotides are TGTGCCAGCAGCTTAATCCAGGGGGGCAACGAGCAGTACTTC. Its translation is CASSLIQGGNEQYF.